The 27 T cell receptor beta chains reported below all come from one sample, sequenced in a study of blood T cell repertoires in COVID-19. Data came from immunoSEQ multiplex PCR; TCRdb stores just in-frame clones and leaves some out. Of about 170,000 clones in the sample, roughly 85% were seen once. Input material: peripheral blood. The source is a woman older than 75 with active or convalescent COVID-19.

The chain has TRBV18 and TRBJ2-1, with TRBD1 matching 8 bases. CDR1 and CDR2 from the germline V gene are KGHSH and LQKENI. This CDR3 contains 14 residues. V trimming: 4 bases; J trimming: 9 bases; junction bases outside the gene matches: 8. The CDR3 protein is CASSLGQEGIEQFF. The CDR3 nucleotides are TGTGCCAGCTCACTGGGACAGGAGGGGATTGAGCAGTTCTTC. Together with reference TRBV18 and TRBJ2-1, the CDR3 gives the full variable domain: NAGVMQNPRHLVRRRGQEARLRCSPMKGHSHVYWYRQLPEEGLKFMVYLQKENIIDESGMPKERFSAEFPKEGPSILRIQQVVRGDSAAYFCASSLGQEGIEQFFGPGTRLTVL.

The chain has TRBV5-6 and TRBJ1-4; D is possibly TRBD1 (5 bases). The CDR3 extends over 16 amino acids. The V end lost 0 bases, the J end lost 5 bases, and 14 bases lay between the germline ends. Germline-derived CDR1 and CDR2 are SGHDT and YYEEEE. This CDR3 is CASSLGRARRNEKLFF. DNA for the CDR3: TGTGCCAGCAGCTTGGGCAGGGCAAGACGAAATGAAAAACTGTTTTTT.

The chain uses TRBV30 and TRBJ1-1; 7 bases are a match to TRBD1. The germline gives CDR1 GTSNPN, CDR2 SVGIG (reference sequence). The CDR3 has 12 residues. The V and J ends lost 1 base and 7 bases, in that order; junction bases with no gene match: 3. In DNA form, the CDR3 reads TGTGCCTGGAGTGGACAGGGAGGTGAAGCTTTCTTT. Translating gives CAWSGQGGEAFF.

The V gene is TRBV7-3, the J gene TRBJ2-1; the D is unclear. The germline gives CDR1 SGHTA, CDR2 FQGTGA. The CDR3 contains 14 residues. V lost 4 bases, J lost 5 bases, and 12 bases lay in between. CDR3 DNA: TGTGCCAGCAGCTCAACCCCCAGTAACAATGAGCAGTTCTTC. This gives the protein CASSSTPSNNEQFF.

Only a few counts were recorded for this clone. The chain has TRBV19 and TRBJ1-1; tentatively, D is TRBD1 (6 bases). Germline-derived CDR1 and CDR2 are LNHDA and SQIVND (reference sequence). V was shortened by 3 bases and J by 4 bases, with 15 bases between the two germline ends. The CDR3 runs 15 residues. CDR3 sequence reads: CASSIPGGHSTEAFF. The DNA for the CDR3 is TGTGCCAGTAGTATTCCGGGGGGCCATTCCACTGAAGCTTTCTTT. Looking up the rest from reference TRBV19 and TRBJ1-1 gives the full variable domain: DGGITQSPKYLFRKEGQNVTLSCEQNLNHDAMYWYRQDPGQGLRLIYYSQIVNDFQKGDIAEGYSVSREKKESFPLTVTSAQKNPTAFYLCASSIPGGHSTEAFFGQGTRLTVV.

V usage is TRBV4-2 and J usage is TRBJ1-1; the match to TRBD1 covers 11 bases. V lost 2 bases and J lost 1; bases outside the gene matches: 9. Germline V lookup: CDR1 LGHNA, CDR2 YNFKEQ. The CDR3 runs 18 residues. CDR3 protein: CASSQPTRTGGANTEAFF. Here the CDR3 DNA reads TGTGCCAGCAGCCAACCGACGAGGACAGGGGGCGCGAACACTGAAGCTTTCTTT.

The CDR3 protein is CASSPDRRNQPQHF. The CDR3 DNA is TGTGCCAGCAGTCCAGACAGGCGCAATCAGCCCCAGCATTTT. This rearrangement joins TRBV6-5 to TRBJ1-5; D is perhaps TRBD1 (6 bases). V lost 5 bases and J lost 2, with 10 bases in between. Germline-derived CDR1 and CDR2 are MNHEY and SVGAGI. The CDR3 is 14 residues long.

The chain is built from TRBV4-1 and TRBJ1-1; possible D gene TRBD1, 5 bases. There are 14 residues in the CDR3. CDR1 is MGHRA and CDR2 is YSYEKL in the germline V gene. V shed 4 bases and J shed 2 bases, with 11 bases lying between them. The CDR3 DNA is TGCGCCAGCAGCCGAGAACAGGTTAACACTGAAGCTTTCTTT. It yields the protein CASSREQVNTEAFF.

The chain combines TRBV18 with TRBJ2-7; 9 bases align to TRBD1. CDR1 is KGHSH and CDR2 is LQKENI in the germline V gene. Trimming took 6 bases from V and 3 from J; bases not matched to a gene: 6. This CDR3 is built from 14 residues. The DNA for the CDR3 is TGTGCCAGCTCGGCGACAGGGGGGAACTACGAGCAGTACTTC. Protein sequence: CASSATGGNYEQYF.

The chain couples TRBV27 to TRBJ2-7; 7 bases match TRBD1. The CDR3 is 14 residues long. Per germline, CDR1 MNHEY and CDR2 SMNVEV (reference sequence). Trimming took 5 bases from V and 3 from J; bases not matched to a gene: 7. This chain's CDR3 is CASSPRTGSYEQYF. CDR3 DNA: TGTGCCAGCAGTCCACGGACAGGCAGCTACGAGCAGTACTTC.

V is TRBV19 and J is TRBJ1-5, with D unclear. V dropped 6 bases and J dropped 0 bases, with 9 bases sitting between them. Germline-derived CDR1 and CDR2 are LNHDA and SQIVND (reference sequence). The CDR3 has 14 residues. CDR3 sequence: CASSLSSSNQPQHF. CDR3 nucleotides: TGTGCCAGTAGCCTTTCCAGTAGCAATCAGCCCCAGCATTTT.

The chain uses TRBV11-3 and TRBJ2-1; D unclear. Germline assignment: CDR1 SGHNT and CDR2 YENEEA. The CDR3 has 12 amino acids. V was trimmed by 5 bases and J by 4 bases, leaving 6 bases between them. This chain's CDR3 is CASSNSYNEQFF. The CDR3 DNA reads as TGTGCCAGCAGCAACAGTTACAATGAGCAGTTCTTC.

This chain connects TRBV5-4 to TRBJ1-2, with D perhaps TRBD1 (5 bases). This CDR3 spans 13 amino acids. Deletions cut 1 base from V and 8 bases from J, with 12 bases between. Germline V gives CDR1 SGHNT, CDR2 YYREEE (reference sequence). CDR3 protein: CASSLRGYDGYTF. DNA for the CDR3: TGTGCCAGCAGCTTGAGGGGTTATGACGGCTACACCTTC. Filled out from reference TRBV5-4 and TRBJ1-2, the complete variable domain reads ETGVTQSPTHLIKTRGQQVTLRCSSQSGHNTVSWYQQALGQGPQFIFQYYREEENGRGNFPPRFSGLQFPNYSSELNVNALELDDSALYLCASSLRGYDGYTFGSGTRLTVV.

This chain joins TRBV6-1 and TRBJ2-1; the match to TRBD2 covers 13 bases. Germline V gives CDR1 MNHNS, CDR2 SASEGT. The V segment lost 2 bases and the J segment 7 bases; nucleotides outside the gene matches: 11. The CDR3 covers 18 residues. CDR3 nucleotides: TGTGCCAGCAGTGAATTTCCGGCGGGACTAGCGGGATATAATGAGCAGTTCTTC. This codes for CASSEFPAGLAGYNEQFF.

The V and J genes are TRBV27 and TRBJ2-3; TRBD2 aligns across 9 bases. The CDR3 totals 15 residues. Germline V gives CDR1 MNHEY, CDR2 SMNVEV (reference sequence). Unmatched junction bases numbered 8, after V lost 6 bases and J lost 4 bases. CDR3: CASSYSGSLSDTQYF. The DNA for the CDR3 is TGTGCCAGCAGCTATAGCGGGAGTTTATCAGATACGCAGTATTTT.

The chain combines TRBV3-1 (or the pseudogene TRBV3-2) with TRBJ2-2; no clear D. The V end was cut by 5 bases, the J end by 4 bases, with 5 bases between. CDR3 length: 12 residues. Germline loops: CDR1 LGHDT, CDR2 YNNKEL (reference sequence). CDR3 coding DNA: TGTGCCAGCAGCTCCCGCACCGGGGAGCTGTTTTTT. This gives the protein CASSSRTGELFF.

The V gene is TRBV7-9, the J gene TRBJ1-1; TRBD1 aligns across 7 bases. The V gene end was trimmed by 5 bases and the J gene end by 1 base; junction bases not matched to a gene: 7. Germline V gene lookup returns CDR1 SEHNR and CDR2 FQNEAQ (reference sequence). This CDR3 region has 15 residues. CDR3 in DNA: TGTGCCAGCAGCCTTGGGACAGTGTCGAACACTGAAGCTTTCTTT. Its protein is CASSLGTVSNTEAFF.

The chain couples TRBV7-9 to TRBJ2-5; no clear D. Trimming took off 1 base at V and 4 bases at J, with 10 bases between the two ends. The CDR3 runs to 14 residues. In germline, CDR1 is SEHNR, CDR2 FQNEAQ (reference sequence). The CDR3 loop is CASSLGGMGETQYF. CDR3 in DNA: TGTGCCAGCAGCTTAGGAGGAATGGGAGAGACCCAGTACTTC. Using reference TRBV7-9 and TRBJ2-5 for the parts outside the CDR3, the full variable domain is DTGVSQNPRHKITKRGQNVTFRCDPISEHNRLYWYRQTLGQGPEFLTYFQNEAQLEKSRLLSDRFSAERPKGSFSTLEIQRTEQGDSAMYLCASSLGGMGETQYFGPGTRLLVL.

The V gene is TRBV10-3, the J gene TRBJ2-3; 10 bases agree with TRBD2. The CDR3 is 15 amino acids. V trimming: 4 bases; J trimming: 4 bases; junction bases outside the gene matches: 5. Germline CDR1 reads ENHRY; CDR2 reads SYGVKD. CDR3 DNA sequence: TGTGCCATCAGTGGCAGCGGGAGGGCCGCAGATACGCAGTATTTT. Its protein is CAISGSGRAADTQYF.

This clone was observed once. The genes are TRBV6-1 and TRBJ1-6; no definite D call. The CDR3 has 12 residues. Per the germline V gene, CDR1 is MNHNS and CDR2 is SASEGT. Trimming shortened V by 2 bases and J by 8 bases, and 4 bases separated the two germline ends. The DNA of the CDR3 is TGTGCCAGCAGTGAATATGATTCACCCCTCCACTTT. Protein: CASSEYDSPLHF.

The chain uses TRBV5-8 and TRBJ1-2; TRBD1 might be the D (6 bases). CDR3 length: 14 residues. V was cut by 1 base and J by 6 bases, with 13 bases left in between. CDR1 and CDR2 (germline): SGHTS, YDEGEE. CDR3: CASSLLQGQNGYTF. DNA of the CDR3: TGTGCCAGCAGCTTGTTGCAGGGGCAAAATGGCTACACCTTC.

The gene calls are TRBV4-1 and TRBJ2-3, with TRBD2 matching over 16 bases. The germline V gene has CDR1 MGHRA and CDR2 YSYEKL. The trim removed 8 bases at V and 1 base at J, leaving 12 bases unmatched. The CDR3 loop spans 19 amino acids. CDR3 amino acids: CASQAQGLAGGFGTDTQYF. In DNA form, the CDR3 reads TGCGCCAGCCAAGCCCAGGGACTAGCGGGAGGGTTTGGCACAGATACGCAGTATTTT.

This clone was counted a few times. The chain combines TRBV2 with TRBJ1-2, with D maybe TRBD1 (6 bases). V lost 4 bases and J lost 8, with 20 bases in between. The CDR3 contains 15 residues. CDR1 and CDR2 from the germline V gene are SNHLY and FYNNEI. The CDR3 here is CASSATGAGARGYTF. The DNA for the CDR3 is TGTGCCAGCAGTGCTACCGGGGCGGGGGCTCGAGGCTACACCTTC.

This chain joins TRBV6-1 and TRBJ2-7; maybe TRBD1 (5 bases). V gave up 3 bases and J gave up 0 bases, with 12 bases separating them. CDR1 and CDR2 (germline): MNHNS, SASEGT. The CDR3 sequence is 15 residues long. The CDR3 reads CASSDRWQGSYEQYF. As DNA, the CDR3 is TGTGCCAGCAGTGATCGATGGCAGGGCTCCTACGAGCAGTACTTC.

In DNA form, the CDR3 reads TGTGCCAGCAGTATCCGGGACACCACCTACAATGAGCAGTTCTTC. Amino acid sequence: CASSIRDTTYNEQFF. The genes are TRBV2 and TRBJ2-1; the D gene is possibly TRBD1 (6 bases). The CDR3 has 15 residues. The V gene lost 5 bases and the J gene lost 2 bases, with 13 bases spanning the gap. Germline V CDR1 and CDR2: SNHLY, FYNNEI.

The V gene is TRBV5-4, the J gene TRBJ2-2; 13 bases fit TRBD2. V was pared by 4 bases and J by 0 bases, with 6 bases of the junction left unmatched. CDR3 length: 18 residues. The germline gives CDR1 SGHNT, CDR2 YYREEE (reference sequence). The CDR3 sequence is CASSTRTSGGANTGELFF. For the CDR3, the DNA is TGTGCCAGCAGCACGCGGACTAGCGGGGGCGCGAACACCGGGGAGCTGTTTTTT.

V gene TRBV20-1 combines with J gene TRBJ1-4; D uncertain. Germline assignment: CDR1 DFQATT and CDR2 SNEGSKA (reference sequence). This CDR3 has 13 amino acids. Trimming took 3 bases from V and 5 from J, leaving 10 bases between them. CDR3 sequence: CSASSTVNEKLFF. CDR3 DNA sequence: TGCAGTGCTAGTAGCACCGTGAATGAAAAACTGTTTTTT.